This TCR beta chain was found in a study of shared clonotypes between healthy human individuals. Study-wide context: CD4 naive cells filled three plates per donor, CD4 memory three, CD8 naive two and CD8 memory one. Overall study findings and caveats: Rarefaction showed sorted-subset sequencing was incomplete despite large depth.

On this clone: Its antigen is not identified.

Assay used: immunoSEQ multiplex PCR; TCRdb lists only in-frame clones, some missing. The data show some 1 million clones, under 80% seen once. CDR3 length: 14 amino acids. CDR1 is SGHTA and CDR2 is FQGTGA in the germline V gene. The trim removed 2 bases at V and 2 bases at J, leaving 2 bases unmatched. Sequencing used memory CD4+ T cells sorted from blood. This sample's subset: CD45RA-negative fraction. The chain combines TRBV7-3 with TRBJ2-7; the match to TRBD1 covers 8 bases. This TCR was recovered from a man aged 18 to 35 in good health. CDR3 coding DNA: TGTGCCAGCAGCTTAGGGACAGGACCCTACGAGCAGTACTTC. Amino acids: CASSLGTGPYEQYF.